The 15 T cell receptor beta chains below were found in one sample sequenced in a study of blood T cell repertoires in COVID-19. Sequencing used immunoSEQ multiplex PCR; TCRdb keeps in-frame clones, though not all of them. The repertoire holds roughly 220,000 clones, with over 75% as singletons. The sequenced sample was PBMCs or T cells enriched from blood (not recorded which). Receptors were obtained from a woman aged 18-30 years in a cohort exposed to, infected with or recovered from COVID-19 (not recorded which).

This sequence joins TRBV6-4 and TRBJ1-6; tentative D call: TRBD1 (6 bases). Trimming pared 0 bases from V and 7 bases from J, leaving 10 bases between. Germline-derived CDR1 and CDR2 are MRHNA and SNTAGT. CDR3 length: 15 amino acids. The CDR3 coding sequence is TGTGCCAGCAGTGACTCAACACAGGGAAATTCACCCCTCCACTTT. Translated, it gives CASSDSTQGNSPLHF.

The chain carries TRBV28 and TRBJ1-2, with D possibly matching TRBD1 (5 bases). Trimming removed 8 bases at V and 8 bases at J, with 24 bases between. The CDR3 runs to 15 residues. Germline CDR1 reads MDHEN; CDR2 reads SYDVKM. The CDR3, as DNA: TGTGCCAGCCTTCCCGCAGGGTCAAACCGGGAGGGCTACACCTTC. Protein product: CASLPAGSNREGYTF.

The chain employs TRBV19 and TRBJ2-2, with 7 positions matching TRBD2. Germline V lookup: CDR1 LNHDA, CDR2 SQIVND (reference sequence). The CDR3 is made up of 17 amino acids. J gave up 5 bases and V 6 bases, and 15 bases lay outside the gene matches. The CDR3 region is CASSSASGTTSTGELFF. The CDR3 DNA follows: TGTGCCAGTAGCTCTGCCTCCGGGACTACCTCAACCGGGGAGCTGTTTTTT.

V and J are TRBV19 and TRBJ1-1; 8 bases agree with TRBD1. This CDR3 is built from 15 residues. Germline trimming cut 3 bases from V and 6 bases from J; bases unmatched to any gene: 9. CDR1 and CDR2 (germline): LNHDA, SQIVND (reference sequence). As DNA, the CDR3 is TGTGCCAGTAGTATCGAAGGGGGGGGACAGGCTGAAGCTTTCTTT. Translating it yields CASSIEGGGQAEAFF. Complete variable domain (other parts from reference TRBV19 and TRBJ1-1): DGGITQSPKYLFRKEGQNVTLSCEQNLNHDAMYWYRQDPGQGLRLIYYSQIVNDFQKGDIAEGYSVSREKKESFPLTVTSAQKNPTAFYLCASSIEGGGQAEAFFGQGTRLTVV.

The gene calls are TRBV28 and TRBJ2-1, with TRBD1 matching over 9 bases. The length of the CDR3 is 15 residues. V gave up 7 bases and J gave up 4 bases; unmatched junction bases: 8. The germline CDR1 and CDR2 sequences are MDHEN and SYDVKM. The DNA of the CDR3 is TGTGCCAGCAACTCATGGGGACAGGGTTACAATGAGCAGTTCTTC. Its protein product is CASNSWGQGYNEQFF.

The sample holds a few counts of this clone. V and J are TRBV18 and TRBJ1-4; the D is unclear. The CDR3 contains 13 residues. In germline, CDR1 is KGHSH, CDR2 LQKENI. Trimming left V 3 bases short and J 8 bases short, with 10 bases between. CDR3 nucleotides: TGTGCCAGCTCACCGGGGAGAGGCGAAAAACTGTTTTTT. It specifies CASSPGRGEKLFF.

The chain is built from TRBV15 and TRBJ1-1; 7 positions match TRBD1. This CDR3 is 16 amino acids long. CDR1 and CDR2 (germline): LNHNV, YYDKDF (reference sequence). J gave up 0 bases and V 3 bases, and 7 bases lay outside the gene matches. The CDR3 sequence: CATSRGTGTVNTEAFF. CDR3 coding DNA: TGTGCCACCAGCAGGGGCACCGGGACAGTGAACACTGAAGCTTTCTTT.

This chain joins TRBV5-6 and TRBJ2-5; 8 bases map to TRBD1. With 4 bases clipped from V and 5 bases from J, the junction kept 4 bases outside the gene matches. Germline V gene data show CDR1 as SGHDT and CDR2 as YYEEEE. The CDR3 has 13 amino acids. The CDR3 reads CASSRTGGETQYF. The DNA for the CDR3 is TGTGCCAGCAGCCGCACAGGGGGGGAGACCCAGTACTTC.

The rearrangement joins TRBV2 to TRBJ2-7, with 8 bases lining up with TRBD2. The CDR3 is 14 amino acids. V shed 2 bases, J shed 4 bases, and the junction held 4 bases outside the gene matches. CDR1 and CDR2 from the germline V gene are SNHLY and FYNNEI. Here the CDR3 DNA reads TGTGCCAGCAGTGAAACTAGCGGAAAGTACGAGCAGTACTTC. Residues: CASSETSGKYEQYF.

The sample holds one count of this clone. The chain uses TRBV24-1 and TRBJ2-6, with D unclear. The CDR3 is 15 amino acids. Germline V gene lookup returns CDR1 KGHDR and CDR2 SFDVKD. Trimming took off 1 base at V and 0 bases at J, with 3 bases between the two ends. Here the CDR3 DNA reads TGTGCCACCAGTGATTTCCGCTCTGGGGCCAACGTCCTGACTTTC. Translating gives CATSDFRSGANVLTF.

The CDR3, as DNA: TGTGCCAGCAGCCTCGGCAGGGTGGGGTATGGCTACACCTTC. Its translation is CASSLGRVGYGYTF. The chain carries TRBV7-8 and TRBJ1-2, with TRBD1 as a possible D gene (5 bases). This CDR3 is 14 amino acids long. Germline CDR1 and CDR2: SGHVS and FQNEAQ. The V gene lost 5 bases and the J gene lost 5 bases, with 15 bases spanning the gap.

The rearrangement links TRBV19 to TRBJ1-5, with D unresolved. Trimming removed 1 base at V and 2 bases at J, with 9 bases between. The germline V gene has CDR1 LNHDA and CDR2 SQIVND (reference sequence). This CDR3 has 15 residues. Here the CDR3 reads CASSIVLSRNQPQHF. CDR3 coding DNA: TGTGCCAGTAGTATAGTCCTCTCCCGCAATCAGCCCCAGCATTTT. Full variable domain (outside the CDR3, taken from reference TRBV19 and TRBJ1-5): DGGITQSPKYLFRKEGQNVTLSCEQNLNHDAMYWYRQDPGQGLRLIYYSQIVNDFQKGDIAEGYSVSREKKESFPLTVTSAQKNPTAFYLCASSIVLSRNQPQHFGDGTRLSIL.

The V and J genes are TRBV18 and TRBJ1-6, with 11 bases fitting TRBD1. Germline loops: CDR1 KGHSH, CDR2 LQKENI. V lost 5 bases to trimming and J lost 6 bases; unmatched junction nucleotides: 3. CDR3 length: 15 amino acids. CDR3 DNA: TGTGCCAGCTCAAGGGGACAGGGGGTTAATTCACCCCTCCACTTT. Residues: CASSRGQGVNSPLHF.

The gene calls are TRBV7-9 and TRBJ1-2, with TRBD1 matching over 7 bases. The germline gives CDR1 SEHNR, CDR2 FQNEAQ (reference sequence). Germline trimming cut 4 bases from V and 8 bases from J; bases unmatched to any gene: 13. The CDR3 is made up of 15 amino acids. CDR3 amino acids: CASSSETGDWVGYTF. The DNA of the CDR3 is TGTGCCAGCAGCTCCGAAACAGGGGATTGGGTCGGCTACACCTTC.

The J gene is TRBJ2-1, the V gene TRBV7-9; D not certain. The germline V gene encodes CDR1 SEHNR and CDR2 FQNEAQ (reference sequence). The CDR3 consists of 14 residues. Trimming took 1 base from V and 0 from J, leaving 4 bases between them. The CDR3 region is CASSLGISYNEQFF. DNA for the CDR3: TGTGCCAGCAGCTTAGGTATCTCCTACAATGAGCAGTTCTTC.